Listed here is a single T cell receptor beta chain. The V gene's germline CDR1 is LGHDT and CDR2 YNNKEL (reference sequence). The CDR3 consists of 16 residues. The germline V and J ends were trimmed by 4 bases and 2 bases, with 15 bases remaining between them. The method was immunoSEQ multiplex PCR; TCRdb's version includes in-frame clones alone and lacks a portion of them. The data contain just over 350,000 clones, about 88% of them singletons. Treatment described: around 19 received Ad26.COV2.S at low or high dose, single or two shots; 5 received placebo; per-sample allocation not given. Sampling occurred on day 63 after the first vaccine or placebo injection. This sample stems from a study of Ad26.COV2.S vaccination and SARS-CoV-2 variants.

The receptor comes from a person aged 18-60 years who received the Ad26.COV2.S COVID-19 vaccine or a placebo. Sequenced material: peripheral blood, taken in a trial of Ad26.COV2.S vaccine versus placebo. V usage is TRBV3-1 (or the pseudogene TRBV3-2) and J usage is TRBJ1-5; D may be TRBD1 (6 bases). This CDR3 is CASSPTGGGGNQPQHF. The CDR3 nucleotides read TGTGCCAGCAGCCCGACCGGAGGGGGAGGCAATCAGCCCCAGCATTTT.